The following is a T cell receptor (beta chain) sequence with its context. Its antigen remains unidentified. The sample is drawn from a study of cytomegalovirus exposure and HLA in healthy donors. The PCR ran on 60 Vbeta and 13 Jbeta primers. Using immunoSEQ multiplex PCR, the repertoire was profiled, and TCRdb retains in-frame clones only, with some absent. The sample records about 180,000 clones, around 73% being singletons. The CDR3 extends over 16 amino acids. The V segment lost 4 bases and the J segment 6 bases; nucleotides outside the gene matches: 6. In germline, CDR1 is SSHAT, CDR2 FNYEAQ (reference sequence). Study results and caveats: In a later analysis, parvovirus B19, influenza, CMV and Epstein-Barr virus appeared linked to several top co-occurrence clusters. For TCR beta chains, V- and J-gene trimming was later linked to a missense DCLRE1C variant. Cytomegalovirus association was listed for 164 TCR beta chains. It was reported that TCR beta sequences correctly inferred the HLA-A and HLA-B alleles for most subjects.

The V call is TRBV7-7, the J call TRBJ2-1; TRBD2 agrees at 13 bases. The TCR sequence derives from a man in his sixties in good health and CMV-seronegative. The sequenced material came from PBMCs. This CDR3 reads CASSSGTSGTFNEQFF. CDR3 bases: TGTGCCAGCAGCTCCGGGACTAGCGGGACATTCAATGAGCAGTTCTTC.